This T cell receptor (beta chain) came from a study of shared clonotypes between healthy human individuals. Only in-frame clones appear in the TCRdb table, and some are missing; sequencing was by immunoSEQ multiplex PCR. Altogether fewer than 650,000 clones are present, around 80% being singletons, with the ten largest covering under 15%. V dropped 4 bases and J dropped 10 bases, with 17 bases sitting between them. The CDR3 contains 14 residues. Germline CDR1 reads MGHRA; CDR2 reads YSYEKL. The genes are TRBV4-1 and TRBJ2-1; D is possibly TRBD2 (6 bases). This sequence originates from a woman aged 40 to 49 in good health. Some clones in this sample may be carry-over from other donors' samples. The sample taken for sequencing was PBMCs. The CDR3 reads CASSLEGVLAEQFF. The CDR3 DNA reads TGCGCCAGCAGCCTTGAAGGCGTCCTAGCGGAGCAGTTCTTC.